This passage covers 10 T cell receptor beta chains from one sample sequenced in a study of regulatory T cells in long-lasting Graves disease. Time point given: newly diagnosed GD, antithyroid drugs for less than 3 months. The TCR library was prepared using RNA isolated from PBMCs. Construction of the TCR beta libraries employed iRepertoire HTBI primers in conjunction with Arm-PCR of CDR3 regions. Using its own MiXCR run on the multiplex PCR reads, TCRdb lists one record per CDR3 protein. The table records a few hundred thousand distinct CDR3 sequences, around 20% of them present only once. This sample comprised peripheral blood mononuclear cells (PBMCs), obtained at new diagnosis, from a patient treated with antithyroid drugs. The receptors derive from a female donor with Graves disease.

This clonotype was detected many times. CDR3 amino acids: CASSLDPQGLGGYTF. The CDR3 DNA reads as TGTGCCAGCAGCTTAGACCCACAGGGGCTCGGTGGCTACACCTTC. V and J are TRBV11-2 and TRBJ1-2; 7 bases are shared with TRBD1. The V gene's germline CDR1 is SGHAT and CDR2 FQNNGV. V lost 0 bases and J lost 7; bases outside the gene matches: 8. This CDR3 is built from 15 residues.

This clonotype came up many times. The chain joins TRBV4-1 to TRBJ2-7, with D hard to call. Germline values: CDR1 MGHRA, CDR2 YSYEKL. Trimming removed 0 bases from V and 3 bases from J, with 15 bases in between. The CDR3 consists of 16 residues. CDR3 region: CASSQDNRAERYEQYF. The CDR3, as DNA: TGCGCCAGCAGCCAAGATAACCGGGCCGAACGCTACGAGCAGTACTTC.

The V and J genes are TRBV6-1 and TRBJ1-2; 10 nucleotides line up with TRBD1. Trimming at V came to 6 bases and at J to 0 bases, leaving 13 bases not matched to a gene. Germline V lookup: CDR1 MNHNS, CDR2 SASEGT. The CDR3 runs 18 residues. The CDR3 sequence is CASSLRPGTGDSNYGYTF. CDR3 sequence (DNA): TGTGCCAGCAGCCTTAGGCCCGGGACAGGGGACTCTAACTATGGCTACACCTTC.

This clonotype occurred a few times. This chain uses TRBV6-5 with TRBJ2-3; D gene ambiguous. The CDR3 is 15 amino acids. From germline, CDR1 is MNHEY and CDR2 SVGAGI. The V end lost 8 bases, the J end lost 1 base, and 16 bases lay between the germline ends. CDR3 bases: TGTGCCAGCCGTTCGGACGGGTGGGGCACAGATACGCAGTATTTT. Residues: CASRSDGWGTDTQYF.

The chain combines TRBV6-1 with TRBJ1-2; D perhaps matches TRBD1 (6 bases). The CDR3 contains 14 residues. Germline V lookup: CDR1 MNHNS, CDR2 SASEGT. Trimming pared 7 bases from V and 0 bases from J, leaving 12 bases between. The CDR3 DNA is TGTGCCAGCACTTTCGACAGGACTAACTATGGCTACACCTTC. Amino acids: CASTFDRTNYGYTF.

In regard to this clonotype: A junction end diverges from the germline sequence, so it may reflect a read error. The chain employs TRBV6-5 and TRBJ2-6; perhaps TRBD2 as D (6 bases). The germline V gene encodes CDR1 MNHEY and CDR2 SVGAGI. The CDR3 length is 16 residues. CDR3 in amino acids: CASSYAWARGANALTF. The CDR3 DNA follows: TGTGCCAGCAGTTATGCTTGGGCGCGCGGGGCCAACGCCCTGACTTTC.

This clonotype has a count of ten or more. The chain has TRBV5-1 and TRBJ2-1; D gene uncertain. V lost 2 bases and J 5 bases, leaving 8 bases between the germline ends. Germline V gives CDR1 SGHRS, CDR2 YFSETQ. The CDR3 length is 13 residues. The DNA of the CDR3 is TGCGCCAGCAGCTTCGGCACAAACAATGAGCAGTTCTTC. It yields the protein CASSFGTNNEQFF. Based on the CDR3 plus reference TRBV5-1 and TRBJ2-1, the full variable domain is KAGVTQTPRYLIKTRGQQVTLSCSPISGHRSVSWYQQTPGQGLQFLFEYFSETQRNKGNFPGRFSGRQFSNSRSEMNVSTLELGDSALYLCASSFGTNNEQFFGPGTRLTVL.

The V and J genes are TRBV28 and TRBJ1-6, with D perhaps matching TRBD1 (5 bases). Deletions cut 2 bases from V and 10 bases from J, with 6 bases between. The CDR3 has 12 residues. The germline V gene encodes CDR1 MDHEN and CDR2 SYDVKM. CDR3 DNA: TGTGCCAGCAGTTTAAGGGACTCACCCCTCCACTTT. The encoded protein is CASSLRDSPLHF.

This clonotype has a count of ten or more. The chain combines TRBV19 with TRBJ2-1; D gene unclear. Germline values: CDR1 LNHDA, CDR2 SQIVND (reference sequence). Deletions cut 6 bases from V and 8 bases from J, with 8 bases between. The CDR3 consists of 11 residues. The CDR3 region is CASSDNDEQFF. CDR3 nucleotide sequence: TGTGCCAGTAGCGACAACGATGAGCAGTTCTTC.

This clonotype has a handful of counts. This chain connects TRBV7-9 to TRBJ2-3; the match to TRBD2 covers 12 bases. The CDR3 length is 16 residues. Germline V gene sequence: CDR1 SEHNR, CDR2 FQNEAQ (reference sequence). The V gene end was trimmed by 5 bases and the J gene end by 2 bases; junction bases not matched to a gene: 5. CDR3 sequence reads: CASSLGLAGYTDTQYF. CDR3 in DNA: TGTGCCAGCAGCCTTGGACTAGCGGGGTACACAGATACGCAGTATTTT.